These T cell receptor beta chains were read from a single sample in a study of blood T cell repertoires in COVID-19. Libraries were prepared by immunoSEQ multiplex PCR; TCRdb keeps only in-frame clonotypes and omits some of them. This sample has under 200,000 clones, with 70% to 90% found just once. The source material was peripheral blood. The source of these receptors is a woman aged 45-65 years with COVID-19, enrolled during active disease. Each CDR3 is given with its conserved first and last residue. Fields, in order: V gene, D gene, clone size, J gene, CDR3 protein, CDR3 DNA. A D gene is named only where the DNA matches it firmly. For some rows the clone size is stated as once, few or many, or as a class when expanded; others skip it.

v_call: TRBV19
d_call: -
clone_size: -
j_call: TRBJ2-5
cdr3_aa: CASSIKFQETQYF
cdr3_nt: TGTGCCAGTAGTATCAAATTTCAAGAGACCCAGTACTTC

v_call: TRBV19
d_call: -
clone_size: -
j_call: TRBJ2-3
cdr3_aa: CASRITNTDTQYF
cdr3_nt: TGTGCCAGTAGGATAACTAACACAGATACGCAGTATTTT

v_call: TRBV5-1
d_call: -
clone_size: -
j_call: TRBJ2-7
cdr3_aa: CASRTDPSSYEQYF
cdr3_nt: TGCGCCAGCAGGACCGACCCTAGCTCCTACGAGCAGTACTTC

v_call: TRBV19
d_call: TRBD1
clone_size: -
j_call: TRBJ2-7
cdr3_aa: CASRDRGPFDEQYF
cdr3_nt: TGTGCCAGCCGAGACAGGGGCCCATTCGACGAGCAGTACTTC

v_call: TRBV5-5
d_call: TRBD2
clone_size: -
j_call: TRBJ2-1
cdr3_aa: CASSLERGVYNEQFF
cdr3_nt: TGTGCCAGCAGCTTGGAGCGGGGGGTTTACAATGAGCAGTTCTTC

v_call: TRBV4-1
d_call: -
clone_size: -
j_call: TRBJ2-7
cdr3_aa: CASSRTGSSYEQYF
cdr3_nt: TGCGCCAGCAGCCGGACGGGGTCCTCCTACGAGCAGTACTTC

v_call: TRBV28
d_call: TRBD2
clone_size: -
j_call: TRBJ2-7
cdr3_aa: CASSQPSGAAPYEQYF
cdr3_nt: TGTGCCAGCAGTCAGCCTAGCGGGGCCGCTCCCTACGAGCAGTACTTC

v_call: TRBV30
d_call: -
clone_size: many
j_call: TRBJ2-5
cdr3_aa: CAWSVAGEQTQYF
cdr3_nt: TGTGCCTGGAGTGTAGCAGGGGAGCAGACCCAGTACTTC

v_call: TRBV6-2/TRBV6-3
d_call: TRBD2
clone_size: -
j_call: TRBJ2-1
cdr3_aa: CASSYFRTSGGGSSYNEQFF
cdr3_nt: TGTGCCAGCAGTTACTTCAGGACTAGCGGGGGGGGGAGCTCCTACAATGAGCAGTTCTTC

v_call: TRBV14
d_call: TRBD1
clone_size: once
j_call: TRBJ2-1
cdr3_aa: CASSYRGPVYENEQFF
cdr3_nt: TGTGCCAGCAGCTACAGGGGGCCGGTTTATGAGAATGAGCAGTTCTTC

v_call: TRBV7-9
d_call: TRBD1
clone_size: few
j_call: TRBJ1-2
cdr3_aa: CASSSGGSNYGYTF
cdr3_nt: TGTGCCAGCAGTTCAGGGGGCTCAAACTATGGCTACACCTTC

v_call: TRBV4-3
d_call: TRBD2
clone_size: -
j_call: TRBJ2-1
cdr3_aa: CASSHASGGAYEQFF
cdr3_nt: TGCGCCAGCAGCCATGCTAGCGGGGGGGCCTATGAGCAGTTCTTC

v_call: TRBV19
d_call: TRBD1
clone_size: -
j_call: TRBJ2-3
cdr3_aa: CASSMAAGGRDTQYF
cdr3_nt: TGTGCCAGTAGTATGGCGGCAGGGGGAAGAGATACGCAGTATTTT

v_call: TRBV10-3
d_call: TRBD1
clone_size: -
j_call: TRBJ2-1
cdr3_aa: CAIKSGQGYNEQFF
cdr3_nt: TGTGCCATCAAGTCGGGACAGGGATACAATGAGCAGTTCTTC

v_call: TRBV4-1
d_call: TRBD1
clone_size: -
j_call: TRBJ2-7
cdr3_aa: CASSPSRDRGQYEQYF
cdr3_nt: TGCGCCAGCTCTCCAAGCCGGGACAGGGGGCAGTACGAGCAGTACTTC

v_call: TRBV7-3
d_call: TRBD2
clone_size: once
j_call: TRBJ2-3
cdr3_aa: CASSTRGLAGMDTQYF
cdr3_nt: TGTGCCAGCAGCACTCGGGGACTAGCGGGGATGGATACGCAGTATTTT

v_call: TRBV2
d_call: TRBD1
clone_size: -
j_call: TRBJ1-2
cdr3_aa: CATRGGGYTF
cdr3_nt: TGTGCCACCAGGGGGGGTGGCTACACCTTC

v_call: TRBV3-1/TRBV3-2
d_call: -
clone_size: -
j_call: TRBJ2-5
cdr3_aa: CASSQGWTLQETQYF
cdr3_nt: TGTGCCAGCAGCCAAGGGTGGACTCTCCAAGAGACCCAGTACTTC

v_call: TRBV7-2
d_call: -
clone_size: -
j_call: TRBJ1-4
cdr3_aa: CASSRDSRANEKLFF
cdr3_nt: TGTGCCAGCAGTCGGGACTCCAGAGCTAATGAAAAACTGTTTTTT

v_call: TRBV15
d_call: -
clone_size: -
j_call: TRBJ2-3
cdr3_aa: CATSMGELADTQYF
cdr3_nt: TGTGCCACCAGCATGGGAGAATTGGCAGATACGCAGTATTTT

v_call: TRBV7-9
d_call: -
clone_size: once
j_call: TRBJ2-2
cdr3_aa: CASSLGQVTGELFF
cdr3_nt: TGTGCCAGCAGCTTAGGACAGGTGACCGGGGAGCTGTTTTTT

v_call: TRBV15
d_call: -
clone_size: -
j_call: TRBJ1-1
cdr3_aa: CATSQSPQVGATEAFF
cdr3_nt: TGTGCCACCAGCCAATCTCCTCAGGTTGGGGCTACTGAAGCTTTCTTT

v_call: TRBV6-5
d_call: -
clone_size: -
j_call: TRBJ1-1
cdr3_aa: CASSYSPGDTEAFF
cdr3_nt: TGTGCCAGCAGTTACTCCCCAGGGGACACTGAAGCTTTCTTT

v_call: TRBV3-1/TRBV3-2
d_call: TRBD1
clone_size: -
j_call: TRBJ2-7
cdr3_aa: CASSQQFQGAGEQYF
cdr3_nt: TGTGCCAGCAGCCAACAATTCCAGGGGGCGGGCGAGCAGTACTTC

v_call: TRBV25-1
d_call: -
clone_size: few
j_call: TRBJ1-5
cdr3_aa: CASSESGGGRGGNQPQHF
cdr3_nt: TGTGCCAGCAGTGAATCCGGAGGAGGGAGGGGAGGCAATCAGCCCCAGCATTTT

v_call: TRBV7-6
d_call: -
clone_size: -
j_call: TRBJ1-1
cdr3_aa: CASSPPGGGSRAFF
cdr3_nt: TGTGCCAGCAGCCCTCCGGGAGGGGGGTCGAGGGCTTTCTTT

v_call: TRBV2
d_call: TRBD1
clone_size: -
j_call: TRBJ2-5
cdr3_aa: CASSMPGQGARLVETQYF
cdr3_nt: TGTGCCAGCAGTATGCCGGGACAGGGGGCAAGATTAGTGGAGACCCAGTACTTC

v_call: TRBV5-6
d_call: -
clone_size: -
j_call: TRBJ2-1
cdr3_aa: CASSSEGEQFF
cdr3_nt: TGTGCCAGCAGCTCCGAGGGTGAGCAGTTCTTC

v_call: TRBV11-3
d_call: TRBD1
clone_size: -
j_call: TRBJ2-7
cdr3_aa: CASSSGQGGEQYF
cdr3_nt: TGTGCCAGCAGCTCCGGACAGGGCGGGGAGCAGTACTTC

v_call: TRBV6-6
d_call: -
clone_size: -
j_call: TRBJ1-2
cdr3_aa: CASSYGEQGSGYTF
cdr3_nt: TGTGCCAGCAGTTACGGGGAACAGGGATCTGGCTACACCTTC

v_call: TRBV6-5
d_call: TRBD2
clone_size: -
j_call: TRBJ2-1
cdr3_aa: CASSRLAGGDNEQFF
cdr3_nt: TGTGCCAGCAGTCGACTAGCGGGGGGGGACAATGAGCAGTTCTTC

v_call: TRBV30
d_call: -
clone_size: -
j_call: TRBJ2-7
cdr3_aa: CAWRAGFEQYF
cdr3_nt: TGTGCCTGGAGGGCGGGGTTTGAGCAGTACTTC

v_call: TRBV7-8
d_call: -
clone_size: -
j_call: TRBJ2-5
cdr3_aa: CASSLGKGTRYQETQYF
cdr3_nt: TGTGCCAGCAGCTTGGGAAAGGGGACACGATACCAAGAGACCCAGTACTTC

v_call: TRBV3-1/TRBV3-2
d_call: TRBD2
clone_size: -
j_call: TRBJ2-3
cdr3_aa: CASSQVDSSGGSTDTQYF
cdr3_nt: TGTGCCAGCAGCCAAGTCGATTCTAGCGGGGGCAGCACAGATACGCAGTATTTT

v_call: TRBV5-4
d_call: -
clone_size: -
j_call: TRBJ2-3
cdr3_aa: CASSFFQSTDTQYF
cdr3_nt: TGTGCCAGCAGCTTTTTCCAGAGCACAGATACGCAGTATTTT

v_call: TRBV7-8
d_call: TRBD1
clone_size: -
j_call: TRBJ2-7
cdr3_aa: CASSLERTGGYYEQYF
cdr3_nt: TGTGCCAGCAGCTTAGAGCGGACAGGGGGCTACTACGAGCAGTACTTC

v_call: TRBV6-5
d_call: -
clone_size: -
j_call: TRBJ2-7
cdr3_aa: CASSNPPVYEQYF
cdr3_nt: TGTGCCAGCAGTAACCCCCCGGTCTACGAGCAGTACTTC

v_call: TRBV9
d_call: TRBD1
clone_size: few
j_call: TRBJ2-6
cdr3_aa: CASSVDGDSPSGANVLTF
cdr3_nt: TGTGCCAGCAGCGTAGATGGGGACAGTCCCTCTGGGGCCAACGTCCTGACTTTC

v_call: TRBV12-3/TRBV12-4
d_call: -
clone_size: -
j_call: TRBJ2-1
cdr3_aa: CASSAGNEQFF
cdr3_nt: TGTGCCAGCAGTGCAGGGAATGAGCAGTTCTTC

v_call: TRBV10-3
d_call: -
clone_size: -
j_call: TRBJ2-3
cdr3_aa: CAISAVAVSTDTQYF
cdr3_nt: TGTGCCATCAGTGCGGTAGCGGTGAGCACAGATACGCAGTATTTT

v_call: TRBV10-3
d_call: TRBD2
clone_size: few
j_call: TRBJ2-3
cdr3_aa: CAISESSGGADTQYF
cdr3_nt: TGTGCCATCAGTGAGTCGAGTGGGGGGGCAGATACGCAGTATTTT

v_call: TRBV11-3
d_call: TRBD2
clone_size: -
j_call: TRBJ2-5
cdr3_aa: CASSFSGSKETQYF
cdr3_nt: TGTGCCAGCAGCTTTAGCGGGTCCAAAGAGACCCAGTACTTC

v_call: TRBV2
d_call: -
clone_size: -
j_call: TRBJ2-1
cdr3_aa: CASSVDRNEQFF
cdr3_nt: TGTGCCAGCAGTGTAGACAGGAATGAGCAGTTCTTC

v_call: TRBV5-6
d_call: -
clone_size: once
j_call: TRBJ2-1
cdr3_aa: CASSRTGEEYNEQFF
cdr3_nt: TGTGCCAGCAGCCGCACAGGGGAGGAGTACAATGAGCAGTTCTTC

v_call: TRBV7-3
d_call: TRBD1
clone_size: -
j_call: TRBJ2-5
cdr3_aa: CASSLAGTGLETQYF
cdr3_nt: TGTGCCAGCAGCTTAGCCGGGACAGGGTTGGAGACCCAGTACTTC

v_call: TRBV2
d_call: -
clone_size: few
j_call: TRBJ1-5
cdr3_aa: CASAATGQLQPQHF
cdr3_nt: TGTGCCAGCGCGGCTACAGGGCAACTTCAGCCCCAGCATTTT

v_call: TRBV4-2
d_call: -
clone_size: once
j_call: TRBJ2-3
cdr3_aa: CASSQESSPHTDTQYF
cdr3_nt: TGTGCCAGCAGCCAAGAAAGCTCCCCTCACACAGATACGCAGTATTTT

v_call: TRBV19
d_call: -
clone_size: -
j_call: TRBJ2-7
cdr3_aa: CASAVRASSYEQYF
cdr3_nt: TGTGCCAGTGCAGTACGTGCCAGCTCCTACGAGCAGTACTTC

v_call: TRBV25-1
d_call: -
clone_size: once
j_call: TRBJ1-1
cdr3_aa: CASSEYGYTEAFF
cdr3_nt: TGTGCCAGCAGTGAATATGGCTACACTGAAGCTTTCTTT

v_call: TRBV7-2
d_call: -
clone_size: -
j_call: TRBJ1-2
cdr3_aa: CASSLALGDGYTF
cdr3_nt: TGTGCCAGCAGCTTAGCCCTGGGAGATGGCTACACCTTC

v_call: TRBV7-9
d_call: -
clone_size: -
j_call: TRBJ1-1
cdr3_aa: CASSLIGGAGEAFF
cdr3_nt: TGTGCCAGCAGCTTAATCGGGGGGGCAGGTGAAGCTTTCTTT

v_call: TRBV3-1/TRBV3-2
d_call: -
clone_size: -
j_call: TRBJ1-3
cdr3_aa: CASSQSGGRNTIYF
cdr3_nt: TGTGCCAGCAGCCAATCGGGGGGAAGAAACACCATATATTTT

v_call: TRBV6-5
d_call: -
clone_size: -
j_call: TRBJ2-3
cdr3_aa: CATRRAGEGTDTQYF
cdr3_nt: TGTGCCACCCGGAGGGCAGGAGAGGGGACAGATACGCAGTATTTT

v_call: TRBV19
d_call: TRBD2
clone_size: -
j_call: TRBJ2-7
cdr3_aa: CASSVGLAGTYEQYF
cdr3_nt: TGTGCCAGTAGTGTCGGACTAGCGGGAACCTACGAGCAGTACTTC

v_call: TRBV7-9
d_call: TRBD2
clone_size: -
j_call: TRBJ2-5
cdr3_aa: CASSRTSGETQYF
cdr3_nt: TGTGCCAGCAGCCGGACTAGCGGTGAGACCCAGTACTTC